This TCR beta chain was sequenced in a study of T cell responses to AZD1222 COVID-19 vaccine. Study findings and constraints: Spike-specific TCR depth and breadth grew after two AZD1222 doses.

Worth noting for this clone: Its antigen is not known.

The table came from immunoSEQ multiplex PCR; TCRdb's copy has only in-frame clones and leaves some out. This sample yields 150,000 to 200,000 clones, of which roughly 92% are seen a single time; around 1.5% belongs to the top ten. V was clipped by 5 bases and J by 5 bases, with 12 bases between them. There are 13 residues in the CDR3. Germline CDR1 is SEHNR and CDR2 is FQNEAQ (reference sequence). V and J are TRBV7-9 and TRBJ1-2; D may be TRBD1 (5 bases). Here the sequenced sample was peripheral blood, taken on day 0 of AZD1222 vaccination. The sequence was collected from an adult in good health. DNA for the CDR3: TGTGCCAGCAGCCCGCAAGGGGTTTATGGCTACACCTTC. It codes for CASSPQGVYGYTF.